These 27 T cell receptor beta chains were all obtained from the same sample, sequenced in a study of identifying expanded T cells in peripheral blood. Measured with immunoSEQ multiplex PCR; TCRdb has only the in-frame clones, and not every one. Of approximately 130,000 clones detected, 65% to 90% appear once; the ten largest clones hold 8.4%. The source material was blood. Receptors were obtained from a person aged 18-70 years in good health.

This clone has a count of ten or more. The gene calls are TRBV9 and TRBJ2-3, with unresolved D. The V gene lost 4 bases and the J gene lost 0 bases, with 9 bases spanning the gap. Germline V CDR1 and CDR2: SGDLS, YYNGEE. The CDR3 totals 14 residues. In nucleotides, the CDR3 is TGTGCCAGCAGCCCCGCTATTAGCACAGATACGCAGTATTTT. As protein: CASSPAISTDTQYF.

The chain recombines TRBV23-1 with TRBJ2-6, with 8 bases matching TRBD2. TRBV23-1 belongs to the ORF category, with a function that is uncertain. J lost 4 bases, V lost 0 bases, and 14 bases had no gene match. The CDR3 runs to 20 residues. CDR3 loop: CASSQSFCREGSGGANVLTF. CDR3 nucleotides: TGCGCCAGCAGTCAATCATTCTGTCGGGAGGGTTCTGGGGGGGCCAACGTCCTGACTTTC.

The gene calls are TRBV19 and TRBJ2-7, with 8 bases fitting TRBD1. The V and J ends lost 3 bases and 4 bases, in that order; junction bases with no gene match: 5. CDR1 is LNHDA, CDR2 SQIVND, per germline (reference sequence). The CDR3 extends over 14 amino acids. The DNA of the CDR3 is TGTGCCAGTAGTATCAGGACAGGGCCGTACGAGCAGTACTTC. The encoded protein is CASSIRTGPYEQYF.

This clone was seen only once. The V gene is TRBV28, the J gene TRBJ2-1; perhaps D is TRBD1 or TRBD2 (6 bases each). There are 18 residues in the CDR3. V lost 6 bases and J lost 6, with 27 bases in between. CDR1 is MDHEN and CDR2 is SYDVKM in the germline V gene. This CDR3 is CASSPGTKRTGAPNEQFF. CDR3 in DNA: TGTGCCAGCAGCCCTGGGACAAAACGGACGGGAGCCCCCAATGAGCAGTTCTTC.

The chain recombines TRBV14 with TRBJ1-1; D perhaps matches TRBD1 (6 bases). CDR1 and CDR2 (germline): SGHDN, FVKESK. This CDR3 contains 13 residues. Trimming shortened V by 2 bases and J by 6 bases, and 10 bases separated the two germline ends. The CDR3 bases are TGTGCCAGCAGCCAAAATACAGGGCCTGAAGCTTTCTTT. Translating it yields CASSQNTGPEAFF.

This rearrangement joins TRBV23-1 to TRBJ1-4; the match to TRBD1 covers 8 bases. TRBV23-1 is treated as an ORF (open reading frame) with a function not yet certain. Trimming removed 1 base from V and 8 bases from J; junction bases left unmatched: 3. This CDR3 has 14 residues. The CDR3 loop is CASSQWSGGEKLFF. DNA for the CDR3: TGCGCCAGCAGTCAATGGTCAGGGGGCGAAAAACTGTTTTTT.

The gene calls are TRBV21-1 and TRBJ2-5; TRBD2, as called in the table, went unchecked against the DNA. TRBV21-1 represents a pseudogene. The CDR3 runs to 16 residues. The CDR3 spells CASSTTRDYLQETQYF. The CDR3 DNA reads as TGTGCCAGCAGTACTACCCGGGATTACCTCCAAGAGACCCAGTACTTC.

The chain combines TRBV25-1 with TRBJ1-1; 9 bases are a match to TRBD1. Per the germline V gene, CDR1 is MGHDK and CDR2 is SYGVNS. V was pared by 2 bases and J by 4 bases, with 14 bases of the junction left unmatched. There are 18 residues in the CDR3. CDR3 sequence: CASSERGFGTGRFTEAFF. The CDR3 DNA is TGTGCCAGCAGTGAAAGAGGATTCGGGACAGGGCGATTCACTGAAGCTTTCTTT.

The V call is TRBV2, the J call TRBJ2-7; weak D call: TRBD2 (7 bases). The V and J ends lost 5 bases and 2 bases respectively, with 19 bases between them. Germline assignment: CDR1 SNHLY and CDR2 FYNNEI. This CDR3 has 16 amino acids. The CDR3 here is CASSQRGGGLTYEQYF. In DNA, the CDR3 is TGTGCCAGCAGTCAACGTGGGGGGGGGCTGACCTACGAGCAGTACTTC.

The chain uses TRBV5-6 and TRBJ1-2; maybe TRBD1 (5 bases). The V and J ends lost 4 bases and 0 bases respectively, with 16 bases between them. CDR1 is SGHDT, CDR2 YYEEEE, per germline. The CDR3 covers 16 residues. Written as DNA, the CDR3 is TGTGCCAGCAGCGACACCGGGGCATTTACTAACTATGGCTACACCTTC. Protein sequence: CASSDTGAFTNYGYTF.

The chain links TRBV28 to TRBJ2-7; the match to TRBD1 covers 10 bases. Germline V gene lookup returns CDR1 MDHEN and CDR2 SYDVKM. The CDR3 extends over 14 amino acids. V lost 6 bases to trimming and J lost 2 bases; unmatched junction nucleotides: 4. The DNA of the CDR3 is TGTGCCAGCAGCCGGACAGGGGGTCCCTACGAGCAGTACTTC. Protein sequence: CASSRTGGPYEQYF.

This clone was detected only a few times. The rearrangement uses TRBV7-6 and TRBJ1-1; D is unresolved. Per the germline V gene, CDR1 is SGHVS and CDR2 is FNYEAQ. The CDR3 runs 13 residues. The germline V and J ends were trimmed by 5 bases and 4 bases, with 11 bases remaining between them. The CDR3 DNA sequence: TGTGCCAGCAGCCGTATCAGACTCACTGAAGCTTTCTTT. It yields the protein CASSRIRLTEAFF.

The CDR3 reads CASSLGHLNEQFF. CDR3 coding DNA: TGTGCCAGCAGCTTAGGGCACCTCAATGAGCAGTTCTTC. The chain uses TRBV7-3 and TRBJ2-1; D not resolved. V lost 2 bases, J lost 6 bases, and 8 bases lay in between. Germline lookup yields CDR1 SGHTA and CDR2 FQGTGA. The CDR3 runs to 13 residues.

This clone was found once. The chain links TRBV6-5 to TRBJ2-5, with TRBD2 as a possible D gene (5 bases). Germline loops: CDR1 MNHEY, CDR2 SVGAGI. V was trimmed by 5 bases and J by 6 bases, leaving 19 bases between them. The CDR3 extends over 15 amino acids. CDR3 amino acids: CASSPPELAHQTQYF. CDR3 DNA sequence: TGTGCCAGCAGTCCCCCCGAGCTAGCACACCAGACCCAGTACTTC.

This clone was detected only once. The chain carries TRBV6-5 and TRBJ1-1; no firm D call. The CDR3 spans 11 residues. CDR1 is MNHEY, CDR2 SVGAGI, per germline. Trimming stripped 6 bases from V and 4 bases from J, with 6 bases between. CDR3 amino acids: CASSEGTEAFF. The DNA of the CDR3 is TGTGCCAGCAGCGAGGGCACTGAAGCTTTCTTT.

This clone came up a few times. The chain is built from TRBV5-4 and TRBJ1-6, with 9 bases aligning to TRBD1. Germline CDR1 is SGHNT and CDR2 is YYREEE (reference sequence). With 0 bases clipped from V and 9 bases from J, the junction kept 4 bases outside the gene matches. This CDR3 is 15 amino acids long. The CDR3 coding sequence is TGTGCCAGCAGCTTGGTCGCGACAGGGGGTTCACCCCTCCACTTT. As protein: CASSLVATGGSPLHF.

The rearrangement links TRBV6-5 to TRBJ2-1; the D call may be TRBD1 or TRBD2 (6 bases each). CDR3 length equals 14 residues. V was pared by 2 bases and J by 5 bases, with 10 bases between. Germline loops: CDR1 MNHEY, CDR2 SVGAGI. This CDR3 reads CASSYMEGDNEQFF. The CDR3 DNA reads TGTGCCAGCAGTTACATGGAGGGGGACAATGAGCAGTTCTTC.

The gene calls are TRBV4-2 and TRBJ2-2; D gene uncertain. Germline CDR1 is LGHNA and CDR2 is YNFKEQ. This CDR3 spans 13 amino acids. V lost 0 bases to trimming and J lost 6 bases, with 5 bases between them. The CDR3 DNA follows: TGTGCCAGCAGCCAAGAAGAGTCCGGGGAGCTGTTTTTT. As protein: CASSQEESGELFF.

The chain couples TRBV11-2 to TRBJ2-1; 11 bases fit TRBD1. Germline V lookup: CDR1 SGHAT, CDR2 FQNNGV. This CDR3 has 15 amino acids. Trimming cost V 5 bases and J 7 bases; bases outside gene matches: 7. CDR3 region: CASSPGTGGRNEQFF. CDR3 nucleotide sequence: TGTGCCAGCAGCCCCGGGACAGGGGGTAGAAATGAGCAGTTCTTC. Looking up the rest from reference TRBV11-2 and TRBJ2-1 gives the full variable domain: EAGVAQSPRYKIIEKRQSVAFWCNPISGHATLYWYQQILGQGPKLLIQFQNNGVVDDSQLPKDRFSAERLKGVDSTLKIQPAKLEDSAVYLCASSPGTGGRNEQFFGPGTRLTVL.

The CDR3 bases are TGTGCCAGCAGTTACAGTTGGGCAGCAGCTGAAGCTTTCTTT. Translation: CASSYSWAAAEAFF. The V gene is TRBV6-5, the J gene TRBJ1-1; D not certain. V lost 2 bases and J 6 bases, leaving 13 bases between the germline ends. The CDR3 sequence is 14 residues long. Germline-derived CDR1 and CDR2 are MNHEY and SVGAGI.

In DNA, the CDR3 is TGTGCCAGCAGCGAAAGCGGGACATTTAGCACAGATACGCAGTATTTT. This translates into CASSESGTFSTDTQYF. The V call is TRBV11-3, the J call TRBJ2-3, with a weak D call TRBD2 (7 bases). This CDR3 contains 16 residues. Deletions cut 5 bases from V and 0 bases from J, with 15 bases between. Germline V CDR1 and CDR2: SGHNT, YENEEA.

This clone was recorded only once. CDR3 sequence: CASSHSWTGTSDTGELFF. The CDR3 nucleotides read TGCGCCAGCAGCCACTCTTGGACAGGGACGTCCGACACCGGGGAGCTGTTTTTT. V gene TRBV4-3 combines with J gene TRBJ2-2; 8 bases align to TRBD1. The ends lost 3 bases at V and 3 bases at J; junction bases unmatched: 12. CDR3 length: 18 residues. From germline, CDR1 is LGHNA and CDR2 YSLEER.

V is TRBV18 and J is TRBJ1-2; 8 nucleotides agree with TRBD1. V lost 5 bases and J lost 8; bases outside the gene matches: 10. From germline, CDR1 is KGHSH and CDR2 LQKENI. This CDR3 spans 14 amino acids. CDR3 DNA: TGTGCCAGCTCATCCTCGACAGGGGACGGAGGCTACACCTTC. Translation: CASSSSTGDGGYTF.

The chain has TRBV28 and TRBJ2-3; no firm D call. The germline V and J ends were trimmed by 2 bases and 4 bases, with 1 base remaining between them. The CDR3 sequence is 11 residues long. The germline V gene encodes CDR1 MDHEN and CDR2 SYDVKM. The CDR3 DNA is TGTGCCAGCAGTTTACCAGATACGCAGTATTTT. This sequence encodes CASSLPDTQYF.

The genes are TRBV5-5 and TRBJ2-7, with a weak D call TRBD1 (6 bases). CDR3 length equals 14 residues. The germline gives CDR1 SGHKS, CDR2 YYEKEE (reference sequence). Deletions cut 4 bases from V and 5 bases from J, with 16 bases between. CDR3 coding DNA: TGTGCCAGCAGCGAAATCAACAGGGTGCACGAGCAGTACTTC. It specifies CASSEINRVHEQYF.

The chain is built from TRBV28 and TRBJ1-2; perhaps TRBD1 as D (6 bases). Trimming left V 7 bases short and J 3 bases short, with 18 bases between. The CDR3 has 15 amino acids. Germline CDR1 is MDHEN and CDR2 is SYDVKM. CDR3 loop: CASNGGGQGYYGYTF. The CDR3, as DNA: TGTGCCAGCAACGGCGGGGGGCAGGGGTACTATGGCTACACCTTC.

The chain recombines TRBV5-5 with TRBJ1-2; 10 bases match TRBD1. The germline CDR1 and CDR2 sequences are SGHKS and YYEKEE (reference sequence). The V segment lost 0 bases and the J segment 3 bases; nucleotides outside the gene matches: 8. The CDR3 is 17 residues long. This CDR3 is CASSLDPGQGRDYGYTF. CDR3 nucleotides: TGTGCCAGCAGCTTGGACCCGGGACAGGGGAGAGACTATGGCTACACCTTC.